This T cell receptor beta chain is drawn from a study of PD-L1 blockade in urothelial cancer. The overall study: Across blood samples, T cells had a median count of approximately 130,000.

Specified time point: peripheral blood 6 weeks after treatment start. Each patient gave between 1 and 8 samples of peripheral blood mononuclear cells, which were collected pretreatment and during treatment. The V gene end was trimmed by 6 bases and the J gene end by 2 bases; junction bases not matched to a gene: 1. The CDR3 is 14 residues long. Germline V gene sequence: CDR1 MNHEY, CDR2 SVGAGI. Spike-ins of synthetic TCR analog templates went into each PCR. The protocol was immunoSEQ multiplex PCR, while the TCRdb copy is restricted to in-frame clones and leaves out a portion. This sample has 35,000 to 55,000 clones, with 83% found just once.

This material consisted of PBMCs, taken around atezolizumab (anti-PD-L1) treatment. The gene calls are TRBV6-5 and TRBJ2-2; TRBD2 agrees at 9 bases. The clonotype was recovered from a man aged 60 to 69 with urothelial cancer. DNA of the CDR3: TGTGCCAGCAGGCGGGAGGGCAACACCGGGGAGCTGTTTTTT. Translated: CASRREGNTGELFF.